The text below deals with one T cell receptor beta chain. It lacks a known antigen. Per-base qualities were not stored, and no clone one base away is much larger. The sample's time point label is to be understood as: about a year on ibrutinib. For TCR beta library preparation, 1.5 to 2.5 micrograms of genomic DNA were extracted from the cryopreserved PBMCs. Longitudinal blood samples from CLL patients on ibrutinib monotherapy underwent high-throughput TCR beta sequencing. Patients were enrolled in a phase 2 open-label single-center ibrutinib monotherapy trial. The data derive from a study of cytotoxic CD8 clonotypes in ibrutinib-treated CLL (dated by TCRdb to about 2021). In terms of the full investigation: The cohort was composed of around twelve relapsed/refractory and about 15 treatment-naive patients; IGHV unmutated status was identified in fewer than 18 patients. Responses were partial in 25 or so patients and complete in 2; after median about 70 months follow-up, about 14 stayed in remission and about twelve progressed. Response samples were taken after a median of approximately eleven months on treatment, ranging from roughly 6 to 36 months. On average, each sample yielded about 250,000 productive templates and about 94,000 productive rearrangements. Longitudinal samples were available for about 30% of the roughly 90 trial participants. Cryopreserved peripheral blood mononuclear cells were obtained prior to treatment, at the time of response, and at either disease progression or sustained remission. Patients were still on ibrutinib when every remission and progressive disease sample was collected. What the research found in general, with its limitations: Baseline clonality was found to be higher than that of age-matched healthy donors and was strongly correlated with circulating CD8+ T-cell counts. Public clonotypes were rare and either shrank or stayed stable during treatment, and the rise in clonality at ibrutinib response reflected expansion of private clonotypes. Sampling times were not matched between sustained-remission and progressing patients, and lymph node repertoires were not studied. Clonality rose at ibrutinib response, remained stable during sustained remission, and dropped back toward baseline at progression.

Each clonotype received, on average, about 9.7x coverage in deep resolution sequencing performed on a MiSeq, where the target depth lay between 1 in 1 million and 1 in 200,000 T cells. The immunoSEQ hsTCRB Kit was used to generate the TCR beta libraries. The authors' analysis ran thus. Data were analyzed with ImmunoSEQ Data Assistant and ImmunoSEQ Analyzer, with V, D and J genes assigned per IMGT definitions. Clonality, with values ranging from 0 to 1, was calculated as one minus the normalized Shannon entropy of productive rearrangement frequencies. Only overrepresented clonotypes making up at least 0.05% of the repertoire of each patient were included in the public clonotype analysis. Repertoires from 10 to 15 age-matched healthy donors in immuneACCESS were used as clonality controls. The immuneACCESS repertoire file appears here via TCRdb, limited to in-frame rearrangements. These files lack a portion of the clones; in checked studies, under half of the deficit traces to unresolved V genes, and the cause of the others is not known. V and J calls and clone size are given by that table; D and trimming were obtained from the DNA. This sample is represented by roughly 220,000 clones; 70% to 75% of them were singletons. The top ten hold about 6.4% of the sample.

Trimming takes 3 bases from V and 8 bases from J, and the germline ends sit 16 bases apart. CDR1 SEHNR and CDR2 FQNEAQ were looked up in the germline V gene (reference sequence). The CDR3 sequence holds 14 residues, the cysteine and phenylalanine included. The CDR3 DNA has 42 bases and is translated from base 1. This chain is built from TRBV7-9 and TRBJ1-2; there is no confident call for the D gene. Sample: PBMCs, taken after 12 months of ibrutinib treatment. The receptor comes from a human donor with chronic lymphocytic leukemia. The CDR3 protein is CASSFALQNSGYTF. At the DNA level, the sequence is TGTGCCAGCAGCTTTGCCCTCCAAAACTCCGGCTACACCTTC.